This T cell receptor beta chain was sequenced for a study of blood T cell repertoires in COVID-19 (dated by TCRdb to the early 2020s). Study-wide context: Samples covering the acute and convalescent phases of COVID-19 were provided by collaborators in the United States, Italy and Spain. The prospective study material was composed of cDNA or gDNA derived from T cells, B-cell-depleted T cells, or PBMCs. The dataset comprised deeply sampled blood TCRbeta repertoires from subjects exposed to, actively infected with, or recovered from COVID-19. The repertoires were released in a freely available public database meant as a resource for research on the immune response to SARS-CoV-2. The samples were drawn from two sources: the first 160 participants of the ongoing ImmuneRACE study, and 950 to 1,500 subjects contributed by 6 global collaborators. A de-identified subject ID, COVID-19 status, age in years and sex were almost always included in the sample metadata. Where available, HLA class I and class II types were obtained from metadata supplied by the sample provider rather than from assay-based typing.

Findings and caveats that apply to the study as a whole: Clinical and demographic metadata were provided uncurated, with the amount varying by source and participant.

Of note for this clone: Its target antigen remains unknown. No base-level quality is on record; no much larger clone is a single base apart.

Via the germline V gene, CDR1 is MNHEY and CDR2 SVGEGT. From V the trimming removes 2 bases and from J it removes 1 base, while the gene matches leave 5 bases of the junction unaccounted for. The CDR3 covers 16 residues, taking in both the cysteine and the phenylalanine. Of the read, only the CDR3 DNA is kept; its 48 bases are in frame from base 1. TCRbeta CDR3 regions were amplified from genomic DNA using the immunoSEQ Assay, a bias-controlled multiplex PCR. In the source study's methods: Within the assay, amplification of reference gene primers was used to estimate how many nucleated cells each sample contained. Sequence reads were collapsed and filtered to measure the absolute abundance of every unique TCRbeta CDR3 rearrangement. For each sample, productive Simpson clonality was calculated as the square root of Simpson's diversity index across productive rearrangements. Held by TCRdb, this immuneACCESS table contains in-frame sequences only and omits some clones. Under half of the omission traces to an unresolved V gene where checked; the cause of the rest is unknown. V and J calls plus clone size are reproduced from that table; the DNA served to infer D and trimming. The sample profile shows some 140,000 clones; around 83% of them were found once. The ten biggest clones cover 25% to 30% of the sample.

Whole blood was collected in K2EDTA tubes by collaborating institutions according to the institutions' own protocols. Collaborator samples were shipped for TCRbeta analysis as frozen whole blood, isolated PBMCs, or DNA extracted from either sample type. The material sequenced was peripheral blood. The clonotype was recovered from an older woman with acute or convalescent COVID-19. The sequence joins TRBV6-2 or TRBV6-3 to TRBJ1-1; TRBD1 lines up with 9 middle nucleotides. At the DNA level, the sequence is TGTGCCAGCAGTTACGGGGACAGGGACTGGAACACTGAAGCTTTCTTT. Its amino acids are CASSYGDRDWNTEAFF.